The present T cell receptor (beta chain) was sequenced within a study of blood T cell repertoires in COVID-19. Symptom resolution, clearance, or two negative PCRs marked the recovered donors of Cohort 3. The CDR3 runs to 15 residues. The V gene end was trimmed by 0 bases and the J gene end by 8 bases; junction bases not matched to a gene: 8. Germline CDR1 and CDR2: SGHRS and YFSETQ. Per the authors' pipeline: Estimation of nucleated cell counts relied on the amplification of reference gene primers. Profiling relied on immunoSEQ multiplex PCR, and the TCRdb table lists in-frame clones only, not all of them. That table furnishes V, J and clone size, whereas the DNA furnished D and trimming. The data hold about 400,000 clones, with roughly 86% observed a single time.

The V gene is TRBV5-1, the J gene TRBJ1-2, with 9 bases identical to TRBD1. This sequence originates from a woman aged 25 to 39 who had recovered from COVID-19. Material: PBMCs or T cells enriched from blood (not recorded which). In nucleotides, the CDR3 is TGCGCCAGCAGCTTGGTCCCCGGACAGGGGAGCGGCTACACCTTC. The encoded protein is CASSLVPGQGSGYTF. Variable domain in full (rest from reference TRBV5-1 and TRBJ1-2): KAGVTQTPRYLIKTRGQQVTLSCSPISGHRSVSWYQQTPGQGLQFLFEYFSETQRNKGNFPGRFSGRQFSNSRSEMNVSTLELGDSALYLCASSLVPGQGSGYTFGSGTRLTVV.